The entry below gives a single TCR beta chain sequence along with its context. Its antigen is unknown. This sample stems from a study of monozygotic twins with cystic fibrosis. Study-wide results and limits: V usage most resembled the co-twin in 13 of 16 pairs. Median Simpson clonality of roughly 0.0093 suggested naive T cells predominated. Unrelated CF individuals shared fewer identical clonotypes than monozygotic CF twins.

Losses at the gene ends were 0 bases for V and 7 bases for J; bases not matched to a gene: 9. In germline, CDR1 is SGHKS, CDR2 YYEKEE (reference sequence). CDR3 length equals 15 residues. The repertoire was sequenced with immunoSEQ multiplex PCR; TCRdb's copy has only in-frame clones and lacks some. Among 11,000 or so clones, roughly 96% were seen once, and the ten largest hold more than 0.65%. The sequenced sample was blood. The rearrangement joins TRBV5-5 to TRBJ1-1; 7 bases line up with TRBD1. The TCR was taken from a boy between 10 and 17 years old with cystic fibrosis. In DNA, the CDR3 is TGTGCCAGCAGCTTGGGACAGGGAAGCGGTTATGAAGCTTTCTTT. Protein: CASSLGQGSGYEAFF.